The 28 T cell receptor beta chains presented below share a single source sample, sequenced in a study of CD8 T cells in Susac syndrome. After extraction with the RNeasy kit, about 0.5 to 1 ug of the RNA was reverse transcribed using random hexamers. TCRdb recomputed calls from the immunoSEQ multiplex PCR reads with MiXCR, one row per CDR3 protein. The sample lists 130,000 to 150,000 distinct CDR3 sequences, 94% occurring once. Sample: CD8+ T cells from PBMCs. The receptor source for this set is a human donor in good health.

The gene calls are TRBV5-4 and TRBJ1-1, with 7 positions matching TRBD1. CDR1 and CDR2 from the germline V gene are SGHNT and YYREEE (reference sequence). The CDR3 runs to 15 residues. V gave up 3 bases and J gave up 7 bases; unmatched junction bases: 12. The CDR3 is CASSSGTEGADEAFF. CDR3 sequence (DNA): TGTGCCAGCAGCTCGGGTACGGAGGGGGCGGATGAAGCTTTCTTT.

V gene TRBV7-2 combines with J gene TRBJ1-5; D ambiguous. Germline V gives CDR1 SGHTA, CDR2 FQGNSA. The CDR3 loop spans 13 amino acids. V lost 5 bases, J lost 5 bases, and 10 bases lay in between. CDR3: CASSPGNDQPQHF. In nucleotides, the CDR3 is TGTGCCAGCAGCCCAGGAAACGATCAGCCCCAGCATTTT.

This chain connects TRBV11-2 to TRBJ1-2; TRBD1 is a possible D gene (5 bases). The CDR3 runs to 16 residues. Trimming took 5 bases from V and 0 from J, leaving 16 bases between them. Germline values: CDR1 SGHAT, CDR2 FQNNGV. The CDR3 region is CASSPVPGQANYGYTF. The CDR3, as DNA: TGTGCCAGCAGCCCGGTCCCGGGGCAAGCTAACTATGGCTACACCTTC.

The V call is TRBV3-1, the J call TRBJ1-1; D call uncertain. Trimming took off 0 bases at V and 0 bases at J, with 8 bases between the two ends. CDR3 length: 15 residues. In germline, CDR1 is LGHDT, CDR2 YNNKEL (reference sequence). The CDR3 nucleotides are TGTGCCAGCAGCCAAGATCTTCCAATGAACACTGAAGCTTTCTTT. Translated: CASSQDLPMNTEAFF. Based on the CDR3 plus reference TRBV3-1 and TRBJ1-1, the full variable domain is DTAVSQTPKYLVTQMGNDKSIKCEQNLGHDTMYWYKQDSKKFLKIMFSYNNKELIINETVPNRFSPKSPDKAHLNLHINSLELGDSAVYFCASSQDLPMNTEAFFGQGTRLTVV.

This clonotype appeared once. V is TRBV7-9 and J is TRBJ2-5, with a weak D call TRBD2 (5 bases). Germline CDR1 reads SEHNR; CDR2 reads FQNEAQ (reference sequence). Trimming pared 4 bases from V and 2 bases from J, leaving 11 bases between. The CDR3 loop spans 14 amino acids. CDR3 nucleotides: TGTGCCAGCAGCTCCAATCGGAGGCAAGAGACCCAGTACTTC. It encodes CASSSNRRQETQYF.

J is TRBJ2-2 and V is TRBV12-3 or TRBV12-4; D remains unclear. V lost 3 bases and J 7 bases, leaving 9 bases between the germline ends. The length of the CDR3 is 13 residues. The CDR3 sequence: CASSFQENGELFF. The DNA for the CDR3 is TGTGCCAGCAGTTTCCAGGAGAACGGGGAGCTGTTTTTT.

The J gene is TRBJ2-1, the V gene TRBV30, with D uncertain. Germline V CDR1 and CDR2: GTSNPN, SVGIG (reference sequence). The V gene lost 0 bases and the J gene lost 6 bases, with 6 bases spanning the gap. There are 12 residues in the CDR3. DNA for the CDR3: TGTGCCTGGAGTGTACTCGTCAATGAGCAGTTCTTC. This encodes CAWSVLVNEQFF.

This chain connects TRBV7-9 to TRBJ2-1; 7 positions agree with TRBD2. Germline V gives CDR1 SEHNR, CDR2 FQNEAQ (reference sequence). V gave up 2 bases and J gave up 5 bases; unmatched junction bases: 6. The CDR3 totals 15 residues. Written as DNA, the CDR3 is TGTGCCAGCAGCTTATCTCTAGCGGCCAACAATGAGCAGTTCTTC. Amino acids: CASSLSLAANNEQFF.

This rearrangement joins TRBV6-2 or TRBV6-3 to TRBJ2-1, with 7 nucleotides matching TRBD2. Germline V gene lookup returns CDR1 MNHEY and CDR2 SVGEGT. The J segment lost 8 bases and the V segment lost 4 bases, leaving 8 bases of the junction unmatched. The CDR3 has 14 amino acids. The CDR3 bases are TGTGCCAGCAGTTCGCCCGGTCGGGGGGATGAGCAGTTCTTC. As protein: CASSSPGRGDEQFF.

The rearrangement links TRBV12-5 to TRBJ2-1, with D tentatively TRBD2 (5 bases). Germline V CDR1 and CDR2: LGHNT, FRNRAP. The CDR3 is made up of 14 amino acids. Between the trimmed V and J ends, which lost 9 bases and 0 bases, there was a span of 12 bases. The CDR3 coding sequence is TGTGCTAGCAGGAGCGGAAGCTCCTACAATGAGCAGTTCTTC. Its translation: CASRSGSSYNEQFF.

CDR3 sequence (DNA): TGTGCCAGCAGCTTCAGCAGGTTAAACACTGAAGCTTTCTTT. It specifies CASSFSRLNTEAFF. V gene TRBV13 combines with J gene TRBJ1-1; no reliable D call. Germline V gene sequence: CDR1 PRHDT, CDR2 FYEKMQ (reference sequence). This CDR3 is 14 amino acids long. The V end was cut by 3 bases, the J end by 2 bases, with 10 bases between.

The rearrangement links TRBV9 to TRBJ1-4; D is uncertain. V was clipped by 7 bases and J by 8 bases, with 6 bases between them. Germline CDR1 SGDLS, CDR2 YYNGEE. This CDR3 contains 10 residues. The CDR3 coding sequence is TGTGCCAGCGGTGGGGAAAAACTGTTTTTT. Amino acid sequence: CASGGEKLFF.

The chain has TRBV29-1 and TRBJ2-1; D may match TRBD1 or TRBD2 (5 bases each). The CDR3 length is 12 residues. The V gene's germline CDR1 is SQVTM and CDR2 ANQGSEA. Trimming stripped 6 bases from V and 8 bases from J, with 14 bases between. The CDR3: CSVGVQADEQFF. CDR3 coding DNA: TGCAGCGTGGGGGTCCAGGCGGATGAGCAGTTCTTC.

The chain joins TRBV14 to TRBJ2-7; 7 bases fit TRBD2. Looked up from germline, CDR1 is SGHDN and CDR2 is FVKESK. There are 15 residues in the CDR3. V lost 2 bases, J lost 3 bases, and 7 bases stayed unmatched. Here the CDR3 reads CASSQTRDYRYEQYF. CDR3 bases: TGTGCCAGCAGCCAAACTCGGGACTACCGCTACGAGCAGTACTTC. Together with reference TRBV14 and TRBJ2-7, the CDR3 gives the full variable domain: EAGVTQFPSHSVIEKGQTVTLRCDPISGHDNLYWYRRVMGKEIKFLLHFVKESKQDESGMPNNRFLAERTGGTYSTLKVQPAELEDSGVYFCASSQTRDYRYEQYFGPGTRLTVT.

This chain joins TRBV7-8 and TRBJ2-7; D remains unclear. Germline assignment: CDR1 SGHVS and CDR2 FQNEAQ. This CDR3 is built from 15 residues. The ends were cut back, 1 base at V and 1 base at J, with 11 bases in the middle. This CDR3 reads CASSLELGISYEQYF. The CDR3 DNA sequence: TGTGCCAGCAGCTTAGAATTGGGCATATCCTACGAGCAGTACTTC. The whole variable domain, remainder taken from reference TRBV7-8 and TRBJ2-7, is GAGVSQSPRYKVAKRGQDVALRCDPISGHVSLFWYQQALGQGPEFLTYFQNEAQLDKSGLPSDRFFAERPEGSVSTLKIQRTQQEDSAVYLCASSLELGISYEQYFGPGTRLTVT.

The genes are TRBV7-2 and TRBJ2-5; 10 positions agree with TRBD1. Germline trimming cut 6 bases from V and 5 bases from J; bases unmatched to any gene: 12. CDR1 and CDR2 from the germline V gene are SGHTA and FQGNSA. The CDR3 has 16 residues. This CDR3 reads CASSFPGQGTRETQYF. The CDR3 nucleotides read TGTGCCAGCAGTTTTCCGGGACAGGGGACTCGGGAGACCCAGTACTTC.

CDR3 sequence reads: CASRFPSGNNEQFF. The DNA for the CDR3 is TGTGCCAGCAGGTTCCCTAGCGGGAACAATGAGCAGTTCTTC. This sequence joins TRBV28 and TRBJ2-1; 9 bases match TRBD2. Unmatched junction bases numbered 5, after V lost 6 bases and J lost 5 bases. This CDR3 has 14 residues. Looked up from germline, CDR1 is MDHEN and CDR2 is SYDVKM. The complete variable domain, with remaining parts taken from reference TRBV28 and TRBJ2-1, reads DVKVTQSSRYLVKRTGEKVFLECVQDMDHENMFWYRQDPGLGLRLIYFSYDVKMKEKGDIPEGYSVSREKKERFSLILESASTNQTSMYLCASRFPSGNNEQFFGPGTRLTVL.

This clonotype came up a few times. The CDR3 reads CASSQDRETYEQYF. The CDR3 DNA reads as TGTGCCAGCAGCCAAGATCGGGAAACCTACGAGCAGTACTTC. The V and J genes are TRBV3-1 and TRBJ2-7; TRBD2 might be the D (5 bases). In germline, CDR1 is LGHDT, CDR2 YNNKEL (reference sequence). V was pared by 0 bases and J by 2 bases, with 8 bases between. The CDR3 runs 14 residues.

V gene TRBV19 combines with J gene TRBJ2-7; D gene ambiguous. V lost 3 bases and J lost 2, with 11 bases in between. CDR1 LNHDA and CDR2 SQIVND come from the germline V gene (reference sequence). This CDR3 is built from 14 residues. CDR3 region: CASSMVGQPYEQYF. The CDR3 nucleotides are TGTGCCAGTAGTATGGTGGGTCAGCCCTACGAGCAGTACTTC.

The CDR3 DNA reads as TGTGCCAGCAGTAGAGGGACTAGCGGGGTGTGGTCCTACGAGCAGTACTTC. It encodes CASSRGTSGVWSYEQYF. The chain links TRBV27 to TRBJ2-7; 13 positions match TRBD2. This CDR3 has 17 amino acids. CDR1 and CDR2 (germline): MNHEY, SMNVEV (reference sequence). V shed 5 bases, J shed 1 base, and the junction held 8 bases outside the gene matches.

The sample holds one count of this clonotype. CDR3 amino acids: CALRQGGTEAFF. The CDR3 bases are TGTGCCTTGCGACAGGGAGGGACTGAAGCTTTCTTT. The chain uses TRBV30 and TRBJ1-1, with 7 bases matching TRBD1. J lost 5 bases, V lost 7 bases, and 7 bases had no gene match. CDR3 length: 12 residues. CDR1 GTSNPN and CDR2 SVGIG come from the germline V gene (reference sequence). The complete variable domain, with remaining parts taken from reference TRBV30 and TRBJ1-1, reads SQTIHQWPATLVQPVGSPLSLECTVEGTSNPNLYWYRQAAGRGLQLLFYSVGIGQISSEVPQNLSASRPQDRQFILSSKKLLLSDSGFYLCALRQGGTEAFFGQGTRLTVV.

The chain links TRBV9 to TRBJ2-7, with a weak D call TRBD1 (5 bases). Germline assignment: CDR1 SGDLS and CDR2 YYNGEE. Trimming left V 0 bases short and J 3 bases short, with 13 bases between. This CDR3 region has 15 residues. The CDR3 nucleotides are TGTGCCAGCAGCGTAGATGTGGGGCGCGTCTACGAGCAGTACTTC. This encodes CASSVDVGRVYEQYF.

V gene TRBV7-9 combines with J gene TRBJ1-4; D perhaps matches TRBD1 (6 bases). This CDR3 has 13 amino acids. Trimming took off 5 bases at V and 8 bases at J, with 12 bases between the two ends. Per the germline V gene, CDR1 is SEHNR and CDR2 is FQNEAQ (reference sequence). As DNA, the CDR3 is TGTGCCAGCAGCCCCCGACAGGCAGAAAAACTGTTTTTT. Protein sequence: CASSPRQAEKLFF.

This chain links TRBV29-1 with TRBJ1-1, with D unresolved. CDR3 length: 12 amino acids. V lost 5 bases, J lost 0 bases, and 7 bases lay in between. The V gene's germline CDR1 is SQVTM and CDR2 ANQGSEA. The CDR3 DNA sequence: TGCAGCGTTCGGACGATGAACACTGAAGCTTTCTTT. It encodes CSVRTMNTEAFF.

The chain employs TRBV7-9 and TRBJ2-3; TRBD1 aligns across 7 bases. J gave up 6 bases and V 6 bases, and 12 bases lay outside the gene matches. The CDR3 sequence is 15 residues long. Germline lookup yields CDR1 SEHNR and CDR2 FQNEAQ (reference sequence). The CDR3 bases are TGTGCCAGCAGGGAAGGGACAGCGGTTTTCGATACGCAGTATTTT. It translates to CASREGTAVFDTQYF.

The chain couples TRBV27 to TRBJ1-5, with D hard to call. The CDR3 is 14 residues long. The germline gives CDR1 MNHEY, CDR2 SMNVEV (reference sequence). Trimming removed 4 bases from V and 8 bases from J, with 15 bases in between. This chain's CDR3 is CASSSSGPEEPQHF. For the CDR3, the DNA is TGTGCCAGCAGTTCATCCGGGCCCGAGGAGCCCCAGCATTTT.

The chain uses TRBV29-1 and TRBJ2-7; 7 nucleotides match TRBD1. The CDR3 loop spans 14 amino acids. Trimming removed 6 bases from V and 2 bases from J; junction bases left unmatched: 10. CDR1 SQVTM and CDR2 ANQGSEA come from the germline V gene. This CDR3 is CSVIEGDRAYEQYF. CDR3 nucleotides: TGCAGCGTAATAGAGGGGGACAGAGCCTACGAGCAGTACTTC.

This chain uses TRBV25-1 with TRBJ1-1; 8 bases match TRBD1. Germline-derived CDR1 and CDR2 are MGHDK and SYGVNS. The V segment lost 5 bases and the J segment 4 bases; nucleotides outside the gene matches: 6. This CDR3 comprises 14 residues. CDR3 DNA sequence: TGTGCCAGCAGTCCCACAGGGGGGTTCACTGAAGCTTTCTTT. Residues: CASSPTGGFTEAFF.